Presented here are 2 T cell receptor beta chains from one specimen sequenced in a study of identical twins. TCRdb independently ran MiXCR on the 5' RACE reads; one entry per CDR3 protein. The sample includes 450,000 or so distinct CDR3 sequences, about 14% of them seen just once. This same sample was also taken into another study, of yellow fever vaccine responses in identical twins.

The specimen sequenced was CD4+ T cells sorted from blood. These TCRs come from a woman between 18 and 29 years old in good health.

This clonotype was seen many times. The CDR3 sequence is CASSGQGRYEQYF. In DNA, the CDR3 is TGTGCCAGCAGTGGACAGGGACGGTACGAGCAGTACTTC. The chain joins TRBV25-1 to TRBJ2-7, with 7 bases fitting TRBD1. Germline V CDR1 and CDR2: MGHDK, SYGVNS. J lost 4 bases, V lost 4 bases, and 4 bases had no gene match. The CDR3 consists of 13 residues.

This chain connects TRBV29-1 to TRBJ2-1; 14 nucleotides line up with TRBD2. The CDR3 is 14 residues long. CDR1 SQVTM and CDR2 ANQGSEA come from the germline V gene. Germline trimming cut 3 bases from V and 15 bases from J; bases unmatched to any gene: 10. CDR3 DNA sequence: TGCAGCGTTGATGTGACTAGCGGGGGGGAGGTAGGGTTCTTC. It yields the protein CSVDVTSGGEVGFF.